Listed here are 26 T cell receptor beta chains from one sample, sequenced in a study of T-cell memory formation after mild COVID-19. TCRdb reprocessed the 5' RACE reads with MiXCR, giving one entry per CDR3 protein. Of fewer than 200,000 distinct CDR3 sequences in the sample, 10% to 15% are singletons; the top ten hold 2.5% to 3.5%. The sequenced sample consisted of PBMCs or a T cell subset sorted from them (not recorded which). The receptors derive from a man between 18 and 29 years old who had mild COVID-19 (a few samples of this study predate the infection). Cell type and time point are not known.

The V gene is TRBV2, the J gene TRBJ2-2; D not certain. From germline, CDR1 is SNHLY and CDR2 FYNNEI. CDR3 length: 15 amino acids. The V gene lost 3 bases and the J gene lost 6 bases, with 14 bases spanning the gap. The CDR3 nucleotides read TGTGCCAGCAGTGAGGTGCACCCGAGCCCCGGGGAGCTGTTTTTT. The encoded protein is CASSEVHPSPGELFF.

This clonotype came up a few times. This chain links TRBV18 with TRBJ1-6; D perhaps matches TRBD1 (5 bases). CDR1 is KGHSH, CDR2 LQKENI, per germline. CDR3 length: 17 amino acids. V was trimmed by 3 bases and J by 8 bases, leaving 20 bases between them. The CDR3 region is CASSPQTRSGGDSPLHF. CDR3 bases: TGTGCCAGCTCACCTCAGACTAGGTCTGGGGGAGATTCACCCCTCCACTTT.

The sample holds a few counts of this clonotype. CDR3 bases: TGCGCCAGCAGCCCGCGACAGGGAGGCTACGAGCAGTACGTC. Amino acids: CASSPRQGGYEQYV. This rearrangement joins TRBV4-1 to TRBJ2-7, with D possibly matching TRBD1 (7 bases). Trimming stripped 4 bases from V and 3 bases from J, with 13 bases between. The length of the CDR3 is 14 residues. CDR1 MGHRA and CDR2 YSYEKL come from the germline V gene.

The DNA of the CDR3 is TGTGCCAGCAGCCCCGACTGGACAGAATCGTATACGCAGTATTTT. It is translated as CASSPDWTESYTQYF. The chain combines TRBV7-2 with TRBJ2-3, with D possibly being TRBD1 (6 bases). CDR1 and CDR2 (germline): SGHTA, FQGNSA. This CDR3 is 15 amino acids long. Trimming removed 5 bases at V and 7 bases at J, with 19 bases between.

This sequence joins TRBV5-1 and TRBJ1-2, with 8 positions matching TRBD1. J gave up 3 bases and V 5 bases, and 3 bases lay outside the gene matches. Looked up from germline, CDR1 is SGHRS and CDR2 is YFSETQ. The CDR3 spans 13 residues. For the CDR3, the DNA is TGCGCCAGCAGGGAGGGACAGGACTATGGCTACACCTTC. Encoded protein: CASREGQDYGYTF.

This clonotype has only a few counts. The CDR3 nucleotides are TGTGCCAGCAGCTTCACCGGACTAGCGGGGGAACATACGCAGTATTTT. The encoded protein is CASSFTGLAGEHTQYF. This sequence joins TRBV7-2 and TRBJ2-3; 13 bases agree with TRBD2. Trimming at V came to 3 bases and at J to 7 bases, leaving 7 bases not matched to a gene. Germline loops: CDR1 SGHTA, CDR2 FQGNSA. The CDR3 totals 16 residues.

This clonotype was recorded a few times. V is TRBV11-2 and J is TRBJ1-1; unclear D gene. V lost 5 bases and J lost 7, with 20 bases in between. The germline gives CDR1 SGHAT, CDR2 FQNNGV. This CDR3 has 15 residues. The CDR3 loop reads CASSNKDSPRGEAFF. CDR3 coding DNA: TGTGCCAGCAGCAACAAGGACTCTCCCCGTGGTGAAGCTTTCTTT.

This clonotype was picked up a small number of times. The rearrangement uses TRBV7-9 and TRBJ2-7; D call uncertain. This CDR3 has 11 residues. Trimming cost V 5 bases and J 4 bases, with 6 bases left between them. The V gene's germline CDR1 is SEHNR and CDR2 FQNEAQ (reference sequence). The CDR3 reads CASSVRYEQYF. The CDR3 DNA is TGTGCCAGCAGCGTACGGTACGAGCAGTACTTC. The variable domain in full, completed from reference TRBV7-9 and TRBJ2-7, reads DTGVSQNPRHKITKRGQNVTFRCDPISEHNRLYWYRQTLGQGPEFLTYFQNEAQLEKSRLLSDRFSAERPKGSFSTLEIQRTEQGDSAMYLCASSVRYEQYFGPGTRLTVT.

This clonotype was seen repeatedly, ten times or more. The chain carries TRBV4-2 and TRBJ2-5; D gene uncertain. Per germline, CDR1 LGHNA and CDR2 YNFKEQ. Between the trimmed V and J ends, which lost 0 bases and 4 bases, there was a span of 3 bases. CDR3 length: 12 residues. CDR3: CASSQDLETQYF. As DNA, the CDR3 is TGTGCCAGCAGCCAAGATTTAGAGACCCAGTACTTC.

In its sample, this clonotype was seen a few times. V is TRBV7-2 and J is TRBJ2-3; either TRBD1 or TRBD2 may supply D (6 bases each). V was clipped by 2 bases and J by 6 bases, with 15 bases between them. This CDR3 has 15 amino acids. CDR1 and CDR2 (germline): SGHTA, FQGNSA. The CDR3 DNA reads as TGTGCCAGCAGCTTAAGGGGGGCCCATAGGGATACGCAGTATTTT. This codes for CASSLRGAHRDTQYF.

The chain links TRBV5-1 to TRBJ2-5, with TRBD2 matching 8 bases. The CDR3 consists of 17 residues. V gave up 0 bases and J gave up 2 bases; unmatched junction bases: 9. CDR1 and CDR2 (germline): SGHRS, YFSETQ. The CDR3: CASSLEASGGYQETQYF. The CDR3 region has the DNA TGCGCCAGCAGCTTGGAAGCCAGCGGGGGATATCAAGAGACCCAGTACTTC.

The V gene is TRBV18, the J gene TRBJ2-1; no definite D call. This CDR3 contains 15 residues. Trimming took 3 bases from V and 0 from J, leaving 9 bases between them. The germline gives CDR1 KGHSH, CDR2 LQKENI. The CDR3: CASSPPPSSYNEQFF. The CDR3 region has the DNA TGTGCCAGCTCACCCCCTCCGAGCTCCTACAATGAGCAGTTCTTC.

Only a few counts were recorded for this clonotype. The V and J genes are TRBV12-5 and TRBJ2-5, with 8 positions matching TRBD1. The CDR3 consists of 15 residues. Germline CDR1 and CDR2: LGHNT and FRNRAP. V shed 1 base, J shed 1 base, and the junction held 2 bases outside the gene matches. The CDR3 nucleotides are TGTGCTAGTGGTTTGGCAGGACAGGGCCAAGAGACCCAGTACTTC. Protein product: CASGLAGQGQETQYF.

A few counts support this clonotype. The chain carries TRBV12-3 or TRBV12-4 and TRBJ2-3, with D tentatively TRBD2 (5 bases). V lost 5 bases, J lost 0 bases, and 12 bases lay in between. The CDR3 is made up of 15 amino acids. The CDR3 here is CASSLAGLSTDTQYF. The CDR3 DNA sequence: TGTGCCAGCAGTCTCGCGGGCCTTAGCACAGATACGCAGTATTTT.

The chain carries TRBV5-4 and TRBJ2-3; D uncertain. Trimming pared 1 base from V and 4 bases from J, leaving 10 bases between. Germline-derived CDR1 and CDR2 are SGHNT and YYREEE (reference sequence). This CDR3 comprises 14 residues. This CDR3 is CASSLQTFADTQYF. The CDR3 DNA follows: TGTGCCAGCAGCTTGCAAACGTTCGCAGATACGCAGTATTTT.

This clonotype came up a few times. The chain carries TRBV20-1 and TRBJ1-3; 9 bases map to TRBD1. With 5 bases clipped from V and 4 bases from J, the junction kept 6 bases outside the gene matches. This CDR3 comprises 14 residues. CDR1 and CDR2 from the germline V gene are DFQATT and SNEGSKA (reference sequence). The CDR3 bases are TGCAGTGCTTGGGGGACAGGGTCAGGAAACACCATATATTTT. Its protein product is CSAWGTGSGNTIYF.

This clonotype showed up just a few times. The chain recombines TRBV15 with TRBJ1-4; maybe TRBD1 (5 bases). The CDR3 is 14 residues long. Trimming stripped 0 bases from V and 6 bases from J, with 8 bases between. Germline V CDR1 and CDR2: LNHNV, YYDKDF (reference sequence). CDR3: CATSRDRADEKLFF. The CDR3 region has the DNA TGTGCCACCAGCAGAGACAGGGCTGATGAAAAACTGTTTTTT.

This sequence joins TRBV11-3 and TRBJ2-5; the D call may be TRBD1 or TRBD2 (5 bases each). This CDR3 spans 16 amino acids. Germline assignment: CDR1 SGHNT and CDR2 YENEEA. Trimming stripped 5 bases from V and 4 bases from J, with 20 bases between. The CDR3 here is CASSRGLNGGRETQYF. The CDR3 nucleotides are TGTGCCAGCAGCCGGGGCCTGAATGGGGGAAGAGAGACCCAGTACTTC.

The chain is built from TRBV2 and TRBJ1-2; no clear D. CDR1 is SNHLY, CDR2 FYNNEI, per germline. The V end lost 2 bases, the J end lost 1 base, and 2 bases lay between the germline ends. The CDR3 is 12 amino acids. The CDR3 nucleotides read TGTGCCAGCAGTGAAAATAACTATGGCTACACCTTC. Protein sequence: CASSENNYGYTF.

The J gene is TRBJ2-3, the V gene TRBV5-1; 12 nucleotides align to TRBD2. The germline V gene encodes CDR1 SGHRS and CDR2 YFSETQ. The CDR3 loop spans 18 amino acids. The V segment lost 4 bases and the J segment 1 base; nucleotides outside the gene matches: 10. For the CDR3, the DNA is TGCGCCAGCAGCCTGGCGGCTAGCGGGGGGGACCGCACAGATACGCAGTATTTT. Translating gives CASSLAASGGDRTDTQYF.

The chain joins TRBV6-5 to TRBJ2-3, with D perhaps TRBD1 (6 bases). CDR1 MNHEY and CDR2 SVGAGI come from the germline V gene. V was pared by 5 bases and J by 10 bases, with 16 bases between. The CDR3 spans 13 residues. Here the CDR3 DNA reads TGTGCCAGCAGTCGAGTAGACGGACAGCCGCAGTATTTT. Translating it yields CASSRVDGQPQYF.

This clonotype appeared a few times. V is TRBV6-2 or TRBV6-3 and J is TRBJ2-2, with D perhaps being TRBD1 or TRBD2 (5 bases each). The V end was cut by 6 bases, the J end by 1 base, with 9 bases between. The CDR3 covers 14 residues. Germline V CDR1 and CDR2: MNHEY, SVGEGT. CDR3 in amino acids: CASRGTENTGELFF. As DNA, the CDR3 is TGTGCCAGCAGAGGGACCGAGAACACCGGGGAGCTGTTTTTT.

This clonotype was counted ten times or more. The J gene is TRBJ2-7, the V gene TRBV4-3; possible D gene TRBD2, 6 bases. The CDR3 has 13 amino acids. Germline V CDR1 and CDR2: LGHNA, YSLEER. Deletions cut 5 bases from V and 6 bases from J, with 14 bases between. CDR3 in amino acids: CASSAQTSFEQYF. The CDR3 coding sequence is TGCGCCAGCAGCGCCCAAACTAGCTTCGAGCAGTACTTC.

A few counts support this clonotype. The V and J genes are TRBV7-2 and TRBJ1-5; no clear D. Trimming cost V 2 bases and J 2 bases, with 13 bases left between them. The CDR3 is 16 residues long. Germline CDR1 SGHTA, CDR2 FQGNSA. CDR3 sequence: CASSLSSASRNQPQHF. The CDR3 nucleotides read TGTGCCAGCAGCTTAAGCTCCGCCTCGCGCAATCAGCCCCAGCATTTT.

There are a few counts of this clonotype. Relative to the germline gene, one junction end is altered; a read error may explain this. The CDR3 loop reads CASSLLPSGLAVIF. The CDR3 DNA follows: TGTGCCAGCAGCTTATTGCCATCGGGACTAGCCGTTATCTTC. This sequence joins TRBV11-2 and TRBJ2-1; 9 bases map to TRBD2. The CDR3 is 14 amino acids. From germline, CDR1 is SGHAT and CDR2 FQNNGV.

This clonotype has only a few counts. The J gene is TRBJ2-7, the V gene TRBV18; the D is unclear. CDR3 length: 13 amino acids. CDR1 is KGHSH, CDR2 LQKENI, per germline. Trimming left V 4 bases short and J 5 bases short, with 12 bases between. CDR3 loop: CASSLRQKDEQYV. The CDR3 DNA reads TGTGCCAGCTCACTCCGGCAAAAAGACGAGCAGTACGTC.